A selection of T cell receptor beta chains follows, all from one sample in a study of OX40 agonist ivuxolimab in advanced cancers. Sequencing was performed with immunoSEQ multiplex PCR; in TCRdb, only in-frame clones are kept and a portion is missing. The sample shows approximately 7,000 clones, around three quarters of them seen only once. The sequences come from CD4+ or CD8+ T cells sorted from blood, collected in a trial of the OX40 agonist ivuxolimab. The receptors were gathered from an adult with an advanced solid tumor such as melanoma, head and neck, liver or kidney cancer. The CDR3 runs from the conserved cysteine through the conserved F or W. The D gene is left open where the match is weak. The size field is filled for only some rows; it gives once, few, many or a size class.

TRBV27	.	TRBD2	TRBJ2-1	CASSLWLAGGSYNEQFF	TGTGCCAGCAGTTTGTGGCTAGCGGGAGGCTCCTACAATGAGCAGTTCTTC
TRBV6-5	.	TRBD2	TRBJ2-1	CASRGGLAVNNEQFF	TGTGCCAGCAGGGGGGGACTAGCGGTTAACAATGAGCAGTTCTTC
TRBV27	few	.	TRBJ1-1	CASSLSLVGLGTEAFF	TGTGCCAGCAGTTTATCGTTGGTAGGCCTGGGGACTGAAGCTTTCTTT
TRBV18	.	TRBD2	TRBJ2-3	CASSPRGLAGGSTDTQYF	TGTGCCAGCTCACCACGGGGACTAGCGGGAGGTAGCACAGATACGCAGTATTTT
TRBV4-2	.	.	TRBJ1-4	CASSLNPAENKGEKLFF	TGTGCCAGCAGCCTCAACCCTGCGGAGAACAAGGGGGAAAAACTGTTTTTT
TRBV5-6	medium-sized	TRBD1	TRBJ1-2	CASSYGTVLTHGYTF	TGTGCCAGCAGTTACGGGACAGTTCTGACTCATGGCTACACCTTC
TRBV29-1	medium-sized	.	TRBJ1-2	CSAADERGLDGYTF	TGCAGCGCGGCCGACGAACGGGGGCTGGATGGCTACACCTTC
TRBV14	once	.	TRBJ2-7	CASSQADWFTGEQYF	TGTGCCAGCAGCCAAGCAGACTGGTTTACTGGGGAGCAGTACTTC
TRBV4-3	few	.	TRBJ1-4	CASSRTGSTNEKLFF	TGCGCCAGCAGCAGAACAGGTTCAACTAATGAAAAACTGTTTTTT
TRBV15	.	TRBD1	TRBJ1-5	CATKGQGSNQPQHF	TGTGCCACCAAGGGACAGGGGTCCAATCAGCCCCAGCATTTT
TRBV4-1	.	TRBD2	TRBJ2-3	CASSLGAGTDTQYF	TGCGCCAGCAGCCTCGGAGCGGGGACAGATACGCAGTATTTT
TRBV4-2	.	TRBD1	TRBJ1-2	CASSPQGVENTF	TGTGCCAGCAGCCCTCAGGGGGTTGAGAACACCTTC
TRBV28	.	TRBD2	TRBJ2-1	CASSLIGGRFNEQFF	TGTGCCAGCAGTTTAATCGGCGGGAGGTTTAATGAGCAGTTCTTC
TRBV27	once	.	TRBJ2-7	CASSLSGTVYEQYF	TGTGCCAGCAGTTTATCCGGGACGGTATACGAGCAGTACTTC
TRBV19	.	TRBD1	TRBJ1-3	CASRLNTGTESGNTIYF	TGTGCCAGTCGACTGAACACCGGGACAGAATCTGGAAACACCATATATTTT
TRBV9	.	.	TRBJ2-6	CASSSRVADAGANVLTF	TGTGCCAGCAGCTCTAGAGTAGCTGACGCTGGGGCCAACGTCCTGACTTTC
TRBV4-1	.	.	TRBJ1-4	CASSQVYSPGREKLFF	TGCGCCAGCAGCCAAGTCTACAGCCCTGGGAGGGAAAAACTGTTTTTT
TRBV25-1	.	.	TRBJ2-5	CASSKETQYF	TGTGCCAGCAGCAAAGAGACCCAGTACTTC
TRBV7-9	.	TRBD1	TRBJ2-2	CASSPREGGNTGELFF	TGTGCCAGCAGCCCGAGAGAAGGGGGCAACACCGGGGAGCTGTTTTTT
TRBV19	.	.	TRBJ1-5	CASSISGLDGYQPQHF	TGTGCCAGTAGTATCTCAGGCCTTGATGGATATCAGCCCCAGCATTTT
TRBV5-8	.	TRBD1	TRBJ1-2	CASSLSGTGAMIHYGYTF	TGTGCCAGCAGCTTGTCCGGGACAGGGGCCATGATTCACTATGGCTACACCTTC
TRBV6-5	.	.	TRBJ2-7	CASSPPDTTYEQYF	TGTGCCAGCAGTCCCCCGGACACAACCTACGAGCAGTACTTC
TRBV28	few	TRBD1	TRBJ2-7	CASSYRGPYEQYF	TGTGCCAGCAGTTACAGGGGTCCCTACGAGCAGTACTTC
TRBV6-1	once	.	TRBJ1-1	CASSEGWQLNTEAFF	TGTGCCAGCAGTGAAGGATGGCAGCTGAACACTGAAGCTTTCTTT
TRBV27	.	TRBD2	TRBJ2-3	CASSLLAGALDTQYF	TGTGCCAGCAGTTTACTAGCGGGAGCTCTAGATACGCAGTATTTT
TRBV5-5	.	TRBD2	TRBJ2-3	CASSLVAGFDWNTDTQYF	TGTGCCAGCAGCTTGGTAGCGGGATTTGATTGGAACACAGATACGCAGTATTTT
TRBV13	.	TRBD2	TRBJ2-7	CASSLEEAGEAYEQYF	TGTGCCAGCAGCTTAGAAGAGGCGGGAGAGGCCTACGAGCAGTACTTC
TRBV14	.	.	TRBJ1-3	CASSQDRTLSGNTIYF	TGTGCCAGCAGCCAAGACCGGACACTCTCTGGAAACACCATATATTTT
TRBV7-7	.	TRBD2	TRBJ2-1	CASSATSGIFNEQFF	TGTGCCAGCAGCGCGACTAGCGGGATTTTCAATGAGCAGTTCTTC
TRBV6-6	.	.	TRBJ2-3	CASSRGRKYTDTQYF	TGTGCCAGCAGTCGTGGACGGAAATACACAGATACGCAGTATTTT
TRBV9	.	.	TRBJ1-1	CASSVDGGNTEAFF	TGTGCCAGCAGCGTAGACGGGGGAAACACTGAAGCTTTCTTT
TRBV7-7	.	.	TRBJ2-1	CASSLGDLPYNEQFF	TGTGCCAGCAGCTTAGGAGATTTGCCTTACAATGAGCAGTTCTTC
TRBV12-5	.	TRBD1	TRBJ1-1	CASGNRDRGAEAFF	TGTGCTAGTGGTAACAGGGACAGGGGGGCTGAAGCTTTCTTT
TRBV2	once	TRBD2	TRBJ2-2	CASISDIGGSTLGELFF	TGTGCCAGCATAAGTGATATTGGCGGGAGTACCTTAGGGGAGCTGTTTTTT
TRBV9	few	TRBD1	TRBJ2-7	CASSVGPETGFYEQYF	TGTGCCAGCAGCGTAGGGCCCGAGACAGGGTTCTACGAGCAGTACTTC
TRBV5-1	.	TRBD1	TRBJ1-4	CASSLGTGQGASNEKLFF	TGCGCCAGCAGCTTGGGGACGGGACAGGGGGCATCTAATGAAAAACTGTTTTTT
TRBV27	.	.	TRBJ2-2	CASSWLGNGELFF	TGTGCCAGCAGCTGGCTGGGAAACGGGGAGCTGTTTTTT
TRBV6-1	.	TRBD1	TRBJ2-5	CASSEDPGQIETQYF	TGTGCCAGCAGTGAAGATCCGGGACAGATAGAGACCCAGTACTTC
TRBV9	.	.	TRBJ1-4	CASSVSSGNEKLFF	TGTGCCAGCAGCGTATCGTCAGGAAATGAAAAACTGTTTTTT
TRBV29-1	.	.	TRBJ1-2	CSAEGGRSYGYTF	TGCAGCGCCGAAGGGGGACGAAGCTATGGCTACACCTTC
TRBV19	.	.	TRBJ1-1	CASTRFWNTEAFF	TGTGCCAGTACGCGGTTTTGGAACACTGAAGCTTTCTTT
TRBV9	.	TRBD2	TRBJ2-5	CASGLPLAGEKGETQYF	TGTGCCAGCGGTCTACCTCTAGCGGGGGAGAAGGGAGAGACCCAGTACTTC
TRBV10-3	.	.	TRBJ2-5	CAISEREETQYF	TGTGCCATCAGCGAGAGGGAGGAGACCCAGTACTTC
TRBV13	.	TRBD1	TRBJ1-4	CASSLGQAEGTNEKLFF	TGTGCCAGCAGCCTCGGACAGGCCGAGGGGACGAATGAAAAACTGTTTTTT
TRBV2	few	TRBD2	TRBJ2-3	CASLVAGGPSDTQYF	TGTGCCAGCCTCGTGGCGGGAGGGCCGTCAGATACGCAGTATTTT
TRBV27	.	TRBD2	TRBJ2-7	CASSLRPSGTYEQYF	TGTGCCAGCAGTTTAAGGCCTAGCGGAACCTACGAGCAGTACTTC
TRBV27	.	.	TRBJ2-3	CASSLGVSTDTQYF	TGTGCCAGCAGTTTAGGGGTCAGCACAGATACGCAGTATTTT
TRBV27	.	.	TRBJ2-3	CASSFGYSTDTQYF	TGTGCCAGCAGTTTTGGTTATAGCACAGATACGCAGTATTTT
TRBV10-1	.	TRBD1	TRBJ2-7	CASSLNRGRCYEQYF	TGCGCCAGCAGTTTAAACAGGGGAAGGTGCTACGAGCAGTACTTC
TRBV9	.	.	TRBJ2-7	CASSGQGHEQYF	TGTGCCAGCAGCGGCCAGGGCCACGAGCAGTACTTC
TRBV4-1	few	.	TRBJ1-2	CASSQDLSGGYTF	TGCGCCAGCAGCCAAGATTTGTCCGGCGGCTACACCTTC
TRBV7-9	.	.	TRBJ2-5	CASSLGVETQYF	TGTGCCAGCAGCTTAGGAGTTGAGACCCAGTACTTC
TRBV5-3	.	.	TRBJ2-7	CASSLGTWEQYF	TGTGCCAGCAGCTTGGGGACCTGGGAGCAGTACTTC
TRBV5-4	.	.	TRBJ2-7	CASSLGYEQYF	TGTGCCAGCAGCTTGGGTTACGAGCAGTACTTC
TRBV6-5	few	TRBD1	TRBJ1-4	CASSQQGNANEKLFF	TGTGCCAGCAGCCAACAGGGGAATGCTAATGAAAAACTGTTTTTT
TRBV5-8	.	TRBD1	TRBJ2-1	CASSRDRGLNEQFF	TGTGCCAGCAGCCGGGACAGGGGGCTCAATGAGCAGTTCTTC
TRBV15	once	.	TRBJ1-5	CATSTAGKPQHF	TGTGCCACCAGCACAGCCGGGAAGCCCCAGCATTTT
TRBV9	few	.	TRBJ1-1	CASSVALGTEAFF	TGTGCCAGCAGCGTAGCCCTTGGCACTGAAGCTTTCTTT
TRBV29-1	.	.	TRBJ2-3	CSVEGPQFTQYF	TGCAGCGTTGAGGGGCCACAGTTCACGCAGTATTTT
TRBV11-1	.	.	TRBJ1-6	CASSRSGNNSPLHF	TGTGCCAGCAGCCGCAGCGGCAATAATTCACCCCTCCACTTT